Listed below are T cell receptor beta chains from one sample, sequenced in a study of T cells in Graves' hyperthyroidism and ophthalmopathy. TCRdb analysed the multiplex PCR reads with MiXCR anew, one entry per CDR3 protein. This sample carries roughly 380,000 distinct CDR3 sequences, about 18% of them seen once, and the ten largest clones take around 3.6%. Sequencing input: blood. The receptor source for this set is a woman aged 18-29 years with Graves' hyperthyroidism. Each CDR3 is given with its conserved first and last residue. The D gene is left open where the match is weak. A clone size is listed for some rows: how often the clone was seen (once, few, many), or a class if it is expanded.

>-|TRBV12-3/TRBV12-4|many|TRBJ1-1
CASRLTGYFEAFF
TGTGCCAGCAGGTTGACAGGATATTTTGAAGCTTTCTTT
>-|TRBV19|many|TRBJ1-1
CASSIKRMNTEAFF
TGTGCCAGTAGTATTAAACGGATGAACACTGAAGCTTTCTTT
>-|TRBV18|-|TRBJ1-5
CASSLRQWDQPQHF
TGTGCCAGCTCACTGAGGCAATGGGATCAGCCCCAGCATTTT
>-|TRBV2|many|TRBJ2-2
CASSQLANTGELFF
TGTGCCAGCAGTCAGCTAGCGAACACCGGGGAGCTGTTTTTT
>-|TRBV5-1|many|TRBJ2-2
CASSLVLYGTGTGELFF
TGCGCCAGCAGCTTGGTCCTTTATGGGACGGGAACCGGGGAGCTGTTTTTT
>TRBD1|TRBV2|many|TRBJ2-7
CASTWTGQTYEQYF
TGTGCCAGCACGTGGACAGGGCAGACCTACGAGCAGTACTTC
>-|TRBV20-1|many|TRBJ1-1
CSASRDTFTEAFF
TGCAGTGCTAGTCGGGACACCTTCACTGAAGCTTTCTTT
>TRBD2|TRBV24-1|many|TRBJ2-7
CATSDKKRGYEQYF
TGTGCCACCAGTGATAAGAAGCGGGGATACGAGCAGTACTTC
>-|TRBV12-3/TRBV12-4|many|TRBJ1-2
CASSSPLSFGYTF
TGTGCCAGCAGTTCTCCCCTGAGCTTCGGCTACACCTTC
>-|TRBV12-3/TRBV12-4|few|TRBJ1-2
CASSLEGSGYTF
TGTGCCAGCAGTTTAGAGGGTAGCGGCTACACCTTC
>-|TRBV19|many|TRBJ1-5
CASTSGGAIRWGNQPQHF
TGTGCCAGTACCTCGGGGGGCGCGATCCGCTGGGGCAATCAGCCCCAGCATTTT